These 32 T cell receptor beta chains came from one sample sequenced in a study of OX40 agonist ivuxolimab in advanced cancers. Libraries were prepared by immunoSEQ multiplex PCR; TCRdb keeps only in-frame clonotypes and omits some of them. This sample has approximately 100,000 clones, with less than 95% found just once. The sequencing here drew on CD4+ or CD8+ T cells sorted from blood, taken in a trial of the OX40 agonist ivuxolimab. The origin of the receptors is an adult with an advanced solid tumor such as melanoma, head and neck, liver or kidney cancer.

This clone was detected only once. One end of the junction is discordant with germline, which a read error may explain. This chain uses TRBV14 with TRBJ1-1, with 7 nucleotides matching TRBD1. Germline V gene lookup returns CDR1 SGHDN and CDR2 FVKESK. This CDR3 comprises 14 residues. The CDR3 DNA sequence: TGTGCCAGCAGCCAATTAAGCGGGGACAGCTTTCAGGGGTTT. Its translation is CASSQLSGDSFQGF.

The chain links TRBV11-3 to TRBJ1-2; TRBD1 aligns across 7 bases. Germline V lookup: CDR1 SGHNT, CDR2 YENEEA. CDR3 length: 16 residues. With V trimmed by 1 base and J by 3 bases, 8 bases remained unmatched. The CDR3 here is CASSLGQGESDYGYTF. CDR3 nucleotides: TGTGCCAGCAGCTTAGGACAGGGTGAGAGCGACTATGGCTACACCTTC.

The chain has TRBV2 and TRBJ1-6; a weak D match, TRBD1 (5 bases). The V gene's germline CDR1 is SNHLY and CDR2 FYNNEI. Trimming stripped 7 bases from V and 5 bases from J, with 15 bases between. This CDR3 region has 15 residues. The CDR3 reads CASTGGAGHNSPLHF. The CDR3 nucleotides read TGTGCCAGCACTGGTGGGGCAGGGCATAATTCACCCCTCCACTTT.

The chain carries TRBV27 and TRBJ2-7, with 8 nucleotides matching TRBD1. V dropped 1 base and J dropped 1; count of bases not matched to a gene: 6. This CDR3 comprises 16 residues. Germline assignment: CDR1 MNHEY and CDR2 SMNVEV (reference sequence). The CDR3 DNA is TGTGCCAGCAGTTTATTAGGACAGGGAGTATCCTACGAGCAGTACTTC. Encoded protein: CASSLLGQGVSYEQYF.

This clone was observed once. The chain links TRBV4-3 to TRBJ2-2, with TRBD2 as a possible D gene (5 bases). Germline lookup yields CDR1 LGHNA and CDR2 YSLEER. CDR3 length equals 16 residues. Deletions cut 1 base from V and 3 bases from J, with 12 bases between. The CDR3 nucleotides read TGCGCCAGCAGCCAAGGGTGGCTAGCTGACACCGGGGAGCTGTTTTTT. Translation gives CASSQGWLADTGELFF.

Worth noting for this clone: The junction and the germline gene differ at one end; a read error may be behind it. The chain couples TRBV7-8 to TRBJ2-5; D ambiguous. Germline CDR1 is SGHVS and CDR2 is FQNEAQ. This CDR3 region has 13 residues. The DNA of the CDR3 is TGTGCCACCAGCGTGGAAAGTCCAGAGACCCAGTACTTC. It encodes CATSVESPETQYF.

The gene calls are TRBV29-1 and TRBJ1-2; possible D gene TRBD1, 5 bases. Trimming stripped 4 bases from V and 0 bases from J, with 9 bases between. The CDR3 length is 13 residues. Germline loops: CDR1 SQVTM, CDR2 ANQGSEA. CDR3 nucleotides: TGCAGCGTTGCTGCAGGGACTAACTATGGCTACACCTTC. This sequence encodes CSVAAGTNYGYTF.

This rearrangement joins TRBV5-6 to TRBJ2-5; 9 nucleotides line up with TRBD2. Trimming removed 4 bases from V and 5 bases from J; junction bases left unmatched: 3. CDR3 size: 13 residues. Germline lookup yields CDR1 SGHDT and CDR2 YYEEEE. CDR3 nucleotide sequence: TGTGCCAGCAGCCGTAGCGGGAGTGAGACCCAGTACTTC. It yields the protein CASSRSGSETQYF.

This chain joins TRBV10-1 and TRBJ2-1; 9 bases map to TRBD1. Germline assignment: CDR1 WNHNN and CDR2 SYGVQD (reference sequence). Trimming took 7 bases from V and 7 from J; bases not matched to a gene: 5. The CDR3 length is 13 residues. CDR3 sequence: CASMRTGANEQFF. CDR3 bases: TGCGCCAGCATGAGGACAGGGGCGAATGAGCAGTTCTTC.

The V call is TRBV29-1, the J call TRBJ1-1; 12 bases align to TRBD1. Trimming removed 3 bases from V and 4 bases from J; junction bases left unmatched: 9. Germline loops: CDR1 SQVTM, CDR2 ANQGSEA. This CDR3 comprises 16 residues. The chain's CDR3 is CSVDLGTGGGSTEAFF. For the CDR3, the DNA is TGCAGCGTTGATTTGGGGACAGGGGGCGGGAGCACTGAAGCTTTCTTT.

As concerns this clone: A junction boundary mismatches the germline segment, possibly from a read error. The rearrangement links TRBV9 to TRBJ2-7; 7 bases are shared with TRBD1. Germline CDR1 SGDLS, CDR2 YYNGEE. The CDR3 covers 14 residues. The CDR3 coding sequence is TGTGCCAGCAGCGCTCGACAGGGACCCTACGATCAGTACTTC. This codes for CASSARQGPYDQYF.

V is TRBV18 and J is TRBJ1-1, with unresolved D. The CDR3 has 15 amino acids. In germline, CDR1 is KGHSH, CDR2 LQKENI. Trimming took off 1 base at V and 4 bases at J, with 13 bases between the two ends. The chain's CDR3 is CASSPLADPSTEAFF. CDR3 DNA: TGTGCCAGCTCACCACTCGCAGACCCGAGCACTGAAGCTTTCTTT.

J is TRBJ2-1 and V is TRBV19; D unclear. CDR3 length: 11 residues. V was clipped by 4 bases and J by 8 bases, with 6 bases between them. Germline V gene data show CDR1 as LNHDA and CDR2 as SQIVND (reference sequence). In nucleotides, the CDR3 is TGTGCCAGTAGTACCTTATATGAGCAGTTCTTC. Translating gives CASSTLYEQFF.

V usage is TRBV12-5 and J usage is TRBJ2-7, with a weak D call TRBD2 (5 bases). The germline V and J ends were trimmed by 3 bases and 1 base, with 10 bases remaining between them. The CDR3 runs to 14 residues. Germline CDR1 LGHNT, CDR2 FRNRAP. The CDR3: CASGLGGLSYEQYF. CDR3 nucleotide sequence: TGTGCTAGTGGTTTAGGCGGGCTTTCCTACGAGCAGTACTTC.

This chain joins TRBV6-5 and TRBJ2-3; a possible D gene is TRBD2 (6 bases). V gave up 9 bases and J gave up 4 bases, with 14 bases separating them. Germline loops: CDR1 MNHEY, CDR2 SVGAGI. The CDR3 sequence is 13 residues long. The CDR3 spells CASRESGPDTQYF. CDR3 DNA: TGTGCCAGTCGGGAGTCAGGGCCAGATACGCAGTATTTT.

The J gene is TRBJ2-7, the V gene TRBV10-2; TRBD2 agrees at 8 bases. The CDR3 has 16 amino acids. Germline loops: CDR1 WSHSY, CDR2 SAAADI. The J segment lost 2 bases and the V segment lost 5 bases, leaving 11 bases of the junction unmatched. The CDR3, as DNA: TGCGCCAGCAGTTATTTCGCGGGAGGCGGGGCCTACGAGCAGTACTTC. This translates into CASSYFAGGGAYEQYF.

The V gene is TRBV5-1, the J gene TRBJ2-5; the match to TRBD1 covers 7 bases. The CDR3 runs 14 residues. The germline CDR1 and CDR2 sequences are SGHRS and YFSETQ. The V gene end was trimmed by 2 bases and the J gene end by 5 bases; junction bases not matched to a gene: 6. The DNA of the CDR3 is TGCGCCAGCAGCTTAGAGGGGGCTCGGGAGACCCAGTACTTC. Translation: CASSLEGARETQYF.

The CDR3: CASSWTSGSNEQFF. CDR3 bases: TGCGCCAGCAGCTGGACTAGCGGGAGCAATGAGCAGTTCTTC. The V gene is TRBV5-1, the J gene TRBJ2-1; 13 nucleotides line up with TRBD2. Germline CDR1 reads SGHRS; CDR2 reads YFSETQ. The CDR3 is made up of 14 amino acids. The junction had 0 bases not matched to a gene; V was cut back by 3 bases and J by 6 bases.

This chain connects TRBV5-4 to TRBJ2-1; 8 bases line up with TRBD2. With 2 bases clipped from V and 6 bases from J, the junction kept 10 bases outside the gene matches. Germline V gene data show CDR1 as SGHNT and CDR2 as YYREEE (reference sequence). The CDR3 sequence is 16 residues long. CDR3: CASSFALAGLGNEQFF. The CDR3 region has the DNA TGTGCCAGCAGCTTCGCCTTAGCGGGATTGGGCAATGAGCAGTTCTTC.

The sample holds one count of this clone. The rearrangement uses TRBV28 and TRBJ1-1; TRBD1 aligns across 10 bases. The V gene end was trimmed by 5 bases and the J gene end by 11 bases; junction bases not matched to a gene: 14. Germline-derived CDR1 and CDR2 are MDHEN and SYDVKM. The CDR3 is 15 amino acids. The CDR3 DNA reads as TGTGCCAGCAGTCCCCGGACAGGGGGTAGGTTGTATGCTTTCTTT. Amino acid sequence: CASSPRTGGRLYAFF.

This clone was observed once. The chain employs TRBV10-3 and TRBJ1-1, with no clear D. Germline-derived CDR1 and CDR2 are ENHRY and SYGVKD. CDR3 length: 13 amino acids. Trimming removed 5 bases at V and 1 base at J, with 8 bases between. This chain's CDR3 is CAISRTENTEAFF. The CDR3 region has the DNA TGTGCCATCAGTAGGACGGAGAACACTGAAGCTTTCTTT.

The sample holds a few counts of this clone. The chain recombines TRBV6-9 with TRBJ2-1; 10 positions agree with TRBD2. Germline CDR1 and CDR2: MNHGY and SVAAGI. The J segment lost 4 bases and the V segment lost 4 bases, leaving 7 bases of the junction unmatched. The CDR3 runs to 16 residues. CDR3 residues: CASSLRIAGGYNEQFF. The CDR3 DNA follows: TGTGCCAGCAGTTTGAGAATAGCGGGAGGTTACAATGAGCAGTTCTTC.

The rearrangement links TRBV28 to TRBJ2-3; D uncertain. The germline V and J ends were trimmed by 2 bases and 2 bases, with 8 bases remaining between them. This CDR3 has 14 residues. Germline CDR1 reads MDHEN; CDR2 reads SYDVKM. CDR3 protein: CASSLGVTTDTQYF. The CDR3 region has the DNA TGTGCCAGCAGTTTAGGGGTAACCACAGATACGCAGTATTTT.

The CDR3 DNA sequence: TGTGCCAGCAGTCCATCGGAGGGATGGGCTAGCGGCACAGATACGCAGTATTTT. Amino acid sequence: CASSPSEGWASGTDTQYF. The V call is TRBV28, the J call TRBJ2-3; D perhaps matches TRBD2 (6 bases). V lost 5 bases, J lost 1 base, and 22 bases lay in between. CDR3 length equals 18 residues. The germline gives CDR1 MDHEN, CDR2 SYDVKM.

This clone appeared once. The chain links TRBV27 to TRBJ1-1; 7 nucleotides line up with TRBD1. The CDR3 is made up of 15 amino acids. The V and J ends lost 2 bases and 1 base, in that order; junction bases with no gene match: 4. Per germline, CDR1 MNHEY and CDR2 SMNVEV (reference sequence). The CDR3 region is CASSLSGTENTEAFF. In DNA form, the CDR3 reads TGTGCCAGCAGTTTAAGTGGGACAGAGAACACTGAAGCTTTCTTT.

There are a few counts of this clone. V is TRBV19 and J is TRBJ2-3; 8 bases map to TRBD2. V was pared by 8 bases and J by 5 bases, with 12 bases of the junction left unmatched. CDR3 length: 15 amino acids. Germline V lookup: CDR1 LNHDA, CDR2 SQIVND (reference sequence). CDR3 DNA sequence: TGTGCCAGTTCTCCATCCGGGACTAGGGGAGATACGCAGTATTTT. Encoded protein: CASSPSGTRGDTQYF.

The rearrangement joins TRBV6-1 to TRBJ2-7, with D tentatively TRBD1 (6 bases). The germline gives CDR1 MNHNS, CDR2 SASEGT. Trimming cost V 5 bases and J 4 bases, with 9 bases left between them. This CDR3 contains 12 residues. The CDR3 sequence: CASSSQGYEQYF. The CDR3 DNA reads TGTGCCAGCAGTTCACAGGGATACGAGCAGTACTTC.

This chain connects TRBV19 to TRBJ2-3; 13 positions match TRBD2. The CDR3 length is 15 residues. The ends lost 10 bases at V and 0 bases at J; junction bases unmatched: 4. Germline CDR1 and CDR2: LNHDA and SQIVND (reference sequence). The CDR3 bases are TGTGCCACCGCGGGACTAGCGGGAAGCACAGATACGCAGTATTTT. Its protein is CATAGLAGSTDTQYF.

Regarding this clone: Other DNA sequences within the sample encode an identical CDR3. The chain carries TRBV6-5 and TRBJ2-3; D uncertain. V lost 3 bases to trimming and J lost 0 bases, with 7 bases between them. CDR1 and CDR2 from the germline V gene are MNHEY and SVGAGI. CDR3 length equals 14 residues. In DNA, the CDR3 is TGTGCCAGCAGTTATGGAGTTAGCACAGATACGCAGTATTTT. Encoded protein: CASSYGVSTDTQYF.

The chain links TRBV6-5 to TRBJ2-2; D gene ambiguous. In germline, CDR1 is MNHEY, CDR2 SVGAGI. This CDR3 has 12 residues. V lost 5 bases to trimming and J lost 1 base, with 2 bases between them. The CDR3 DNA reads as TGTGCCAGCAGTCTGAACACCGGGGAGCTGTTTTTT. Amino acid sequence: CASSLNTGELFF.

This sequence joins TRBV5-4 and TRBJ2-7; D is uncertain. Trimming took off 0 bases at V and 2 bases at J, with 12 bases between the two ends. CDR1 and CDR2 from the germline V gene are SGHNT and YYREEE (reference sequence). There are 15 residues in the CDR3. Written as DNA, the CDR3 is TGTGCCAGCAGCTTGGACCCTTTAGTGACCTACGAGCAGTACTTC. It translates to CASSLDPLVTYEQYF.

The V call is TRBV29-1, the J call TRBJ2-7, with 9 bases matching TRBD1. CDR3 size: 14 residues. V shed 6 bases, J shed 0 bases, and the junction held 6 bases outside the gene matches. The germline V gene encodes CDR1 SQVTM and CDR2 ANQGSEA. The CDR3 loop reads CSVPKTGGSYEQYF. The CDR3 DNA is TGCAGCGTCCCCAAGACAGGGGGCTCCTACGAGCAGTACTTC.